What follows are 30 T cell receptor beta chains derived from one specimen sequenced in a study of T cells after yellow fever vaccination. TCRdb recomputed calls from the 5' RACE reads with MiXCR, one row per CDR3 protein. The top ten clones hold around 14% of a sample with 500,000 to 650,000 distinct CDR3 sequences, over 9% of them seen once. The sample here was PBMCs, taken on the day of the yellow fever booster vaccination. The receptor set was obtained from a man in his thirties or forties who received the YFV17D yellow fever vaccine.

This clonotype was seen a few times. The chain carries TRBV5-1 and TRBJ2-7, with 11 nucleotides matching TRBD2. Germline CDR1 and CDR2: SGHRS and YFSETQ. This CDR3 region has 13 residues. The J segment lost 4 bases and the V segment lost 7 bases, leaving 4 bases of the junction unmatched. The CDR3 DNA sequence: TGCGCCAGCCTGACTAGCGGGACATACGAGCAGTACTTC. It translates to CASLTSGTYEQYF.

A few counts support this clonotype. The CDR3 sequence: CASSLGIAGIGPPPDTQYF. The CDR3 nucleotides read TGCGCCAGCAGCTTAGGTATAGCGGGAATCGGACCCCCCCCAGATACGCAGTATTTT. This chain joins TRBV5-1 and TRBJ2-3, with TRBD2 identical over 8 bases. The CDR3 extends over 19 amino acids. Germline loops: CDR1 SGHRS, CDR2 YFSETQ. V shed 2 bases and J 4 bases; nucleotides not matched to a gene: 18.

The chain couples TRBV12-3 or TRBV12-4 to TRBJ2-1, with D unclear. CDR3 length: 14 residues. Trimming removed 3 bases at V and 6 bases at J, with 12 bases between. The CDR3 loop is CASSLLAPSNEQFF. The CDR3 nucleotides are TGTGCCAGCAGTTTGTTGGCGCCAAGCAATGAGCAGTTCTTC.

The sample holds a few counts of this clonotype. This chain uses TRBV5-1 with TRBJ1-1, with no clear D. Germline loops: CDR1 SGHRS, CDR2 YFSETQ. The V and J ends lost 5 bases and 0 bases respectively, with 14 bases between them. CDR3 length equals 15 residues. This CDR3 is CASRLQVFMNTEAFF. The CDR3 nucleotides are TGCGCCAGCAGGCTTCAGGTCTTCATGAACACTGAAGCTTTCTTT.

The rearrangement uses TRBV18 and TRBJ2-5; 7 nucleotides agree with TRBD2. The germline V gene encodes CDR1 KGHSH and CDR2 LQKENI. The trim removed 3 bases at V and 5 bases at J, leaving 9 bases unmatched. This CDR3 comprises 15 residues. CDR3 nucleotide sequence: TGTGCCAGCTCACCTCCGGGACTACCTCGGGAGACCCAGTACTTC. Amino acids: CASSPPGLPRETQYF.

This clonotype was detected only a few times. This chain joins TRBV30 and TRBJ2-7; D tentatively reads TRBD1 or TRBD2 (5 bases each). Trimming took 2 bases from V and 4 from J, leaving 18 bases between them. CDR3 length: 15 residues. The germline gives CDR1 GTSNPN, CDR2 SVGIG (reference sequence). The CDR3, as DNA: TGTGCCTGGAGTATGAAGGGACGCACGAGATACGAGCAGTACTTC. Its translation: CAWSMKGRTRYEQYF.

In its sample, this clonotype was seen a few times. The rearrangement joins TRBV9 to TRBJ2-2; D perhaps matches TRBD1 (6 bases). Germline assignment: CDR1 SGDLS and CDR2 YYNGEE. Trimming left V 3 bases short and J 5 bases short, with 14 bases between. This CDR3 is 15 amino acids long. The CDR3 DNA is TGTGCCAGCAGCGCCGGGACATTGGTTACCGGGGAGCTGTTTTTT. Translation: CASSAGTLVTGELFF.

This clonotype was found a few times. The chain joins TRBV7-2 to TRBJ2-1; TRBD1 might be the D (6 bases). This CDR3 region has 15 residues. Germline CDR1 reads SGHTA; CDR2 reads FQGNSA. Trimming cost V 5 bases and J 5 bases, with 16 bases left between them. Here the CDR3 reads CASSPAGTINNEQFF. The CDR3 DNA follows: TGTGCCAGCAGCCCCGCCGGGACAATCAACAATGAGCAGTTCTTC.

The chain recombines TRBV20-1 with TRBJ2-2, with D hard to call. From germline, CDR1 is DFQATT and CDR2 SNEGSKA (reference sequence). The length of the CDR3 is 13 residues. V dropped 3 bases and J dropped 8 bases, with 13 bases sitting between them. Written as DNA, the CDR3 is TGCAGTGCTAGGGTGGGCCCTGAGGGGGAGCTGTTTTTT. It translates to CSARVGPEGELFF.

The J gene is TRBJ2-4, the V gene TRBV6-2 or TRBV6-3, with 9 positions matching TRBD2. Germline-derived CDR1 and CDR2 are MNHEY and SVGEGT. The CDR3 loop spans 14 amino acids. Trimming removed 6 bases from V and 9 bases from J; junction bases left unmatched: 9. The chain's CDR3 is CASRTGTSISIQYF. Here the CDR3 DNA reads TGTGCCAGCAGAACCGGGACTAGCATAAGCATTCAGTACTTC.

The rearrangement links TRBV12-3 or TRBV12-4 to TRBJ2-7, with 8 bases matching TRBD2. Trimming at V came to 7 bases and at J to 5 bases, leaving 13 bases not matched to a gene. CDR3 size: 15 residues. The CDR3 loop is CASNLHSGKGDEQYF. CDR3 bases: TGTGCCAGCAACCTACATAGCGGGAAGGGGGACGAGCAGTACTTC.

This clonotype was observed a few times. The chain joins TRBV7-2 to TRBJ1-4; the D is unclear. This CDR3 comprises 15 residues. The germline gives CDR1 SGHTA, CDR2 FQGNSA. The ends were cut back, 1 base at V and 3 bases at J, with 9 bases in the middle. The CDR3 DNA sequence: TGTGCCAGCAGCTTAGGGGGTGGCCCTAATGAAAAACTGTTTTTT. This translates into CASSLGGGPNEKLFF.

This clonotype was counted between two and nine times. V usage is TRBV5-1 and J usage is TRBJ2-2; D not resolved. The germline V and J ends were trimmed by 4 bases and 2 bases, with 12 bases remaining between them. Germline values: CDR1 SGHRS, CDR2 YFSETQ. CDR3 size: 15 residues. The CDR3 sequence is CASSLDGFNTGELFF. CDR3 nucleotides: TGCGCCAGCAGCCTGGACGGCTTCAACACCGGGGAGCTGTTTTTT.

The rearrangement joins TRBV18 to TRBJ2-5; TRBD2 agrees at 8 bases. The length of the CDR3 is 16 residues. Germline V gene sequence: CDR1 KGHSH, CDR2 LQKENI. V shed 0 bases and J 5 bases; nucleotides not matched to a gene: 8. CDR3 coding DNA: TGTGCCAGCTCACCACCATACGGGAGGGGTGTGGAGACCCAGTACTTC. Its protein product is CASSPPYGRGVETQYF.

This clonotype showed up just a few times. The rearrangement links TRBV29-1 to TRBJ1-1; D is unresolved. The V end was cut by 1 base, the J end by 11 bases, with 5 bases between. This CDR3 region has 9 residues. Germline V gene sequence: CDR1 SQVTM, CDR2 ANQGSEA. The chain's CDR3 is CSVEGIAFF. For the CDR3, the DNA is TGCAGCGTTGAAGGGATTGCTTTCTTT.

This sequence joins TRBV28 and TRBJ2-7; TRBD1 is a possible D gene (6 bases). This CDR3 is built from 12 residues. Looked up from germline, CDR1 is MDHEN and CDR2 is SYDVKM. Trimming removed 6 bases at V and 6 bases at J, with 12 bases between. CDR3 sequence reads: CASRETGREQYF. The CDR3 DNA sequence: TGTGCCAGCAGGGAAACAGGGCGCGAGCAGTACTTC.

The CDR3 coding sequence is TGTGCCAGCAGCTCCGGGACAGCAGTTGGCTACACCTTC. Translation: CASSSGTAVGYTF. V usage is TRBV6-2 or TRBV6-3 and J usage is TRBJ1-2; 7 bases are a match to TRBD1. J gave up 7 bases and V 6 bases, and 8 bases lay outside the gene matches. The CDR3 covers 13 residues. Germline values: CDR1 MNHEY, CDR2 SVGEGT.

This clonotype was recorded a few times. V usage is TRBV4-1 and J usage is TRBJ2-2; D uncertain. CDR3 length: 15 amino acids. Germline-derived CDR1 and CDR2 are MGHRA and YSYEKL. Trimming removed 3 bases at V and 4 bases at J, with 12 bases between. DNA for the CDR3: TGCGCCAGCAGCCACCCTAAGCCTGCCACCGGGGAGCTGTTTTTT. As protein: CASSHPKPATGELFF.

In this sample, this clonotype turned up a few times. The CDR3 protein is CASSLSVRGHTDTQYF. The CDR3 nucleotides read TGTGCCAGCAGCTTGAGTGTGAGGGGTCACACAGATACGCAGTATTTT. This sequence joins TRBV7-8 and TRBJ2-3; D is possibly TRBD1 or TRBD2 (5 bases each). V lost 3 bases to trimming and J lost 2 bases, with 15 bases between them. The CDR3 spans 16 residues. CDR1 and CDR2 from the germline V gene are SGHVS and FQNEAQ.

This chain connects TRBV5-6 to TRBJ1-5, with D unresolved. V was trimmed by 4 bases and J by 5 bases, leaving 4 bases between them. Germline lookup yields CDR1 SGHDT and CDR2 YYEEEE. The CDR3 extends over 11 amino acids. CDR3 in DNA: TGTGCCAGCAGCCTATATCAGCCCCAGCATTTT. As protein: CASSLYQPQHF.

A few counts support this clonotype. CDR3: CASSLAPNHEQFF. The CDR3 DNA reads TGTGCCAGCAGCTTAGCTCCAAACCATGAGCAGTTCTTC. The chain uses TRBV7-2 and TRBJ2-1; the D is unclear. Germline values: CDR1 SGHTA, CDR2 FQGNSA. The CDR3 contains 13 residues. V was shortened by 0 bases and J by 8 bases, with 8 bases between the two germline ends. Drawing the rest from reference TRBV7-2 and TRBJ2-1, the complete variable domain is GAGVSQSPSNKVTEKGKDVELRCDPISGHTALYWYRQSLGQGLEFLIYFQGNSAPDKSGLPSDRFSAERTGGSVSTLTIQRTQQEDSAVYLCASSLAPNHEQFFGPGTRLTVL.

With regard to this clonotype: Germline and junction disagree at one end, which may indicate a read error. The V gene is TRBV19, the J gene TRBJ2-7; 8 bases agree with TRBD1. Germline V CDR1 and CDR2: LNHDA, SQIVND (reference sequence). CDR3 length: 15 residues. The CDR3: CSSSRGQGPTYEQYF. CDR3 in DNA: TGTTCCAGTAGTAGAGGACAGGGTCCGACCTACGAGCAGTACTTC.

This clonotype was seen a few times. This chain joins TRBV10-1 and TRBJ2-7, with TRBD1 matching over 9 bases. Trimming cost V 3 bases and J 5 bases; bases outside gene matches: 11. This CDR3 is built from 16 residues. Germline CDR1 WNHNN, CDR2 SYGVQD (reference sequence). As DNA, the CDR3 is TGCGCCAGCAGTGACCAAACAGGGGGCCCCAGCCACGAGCAGTACTTC. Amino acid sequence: CASSDQTGGPSHEQYF.

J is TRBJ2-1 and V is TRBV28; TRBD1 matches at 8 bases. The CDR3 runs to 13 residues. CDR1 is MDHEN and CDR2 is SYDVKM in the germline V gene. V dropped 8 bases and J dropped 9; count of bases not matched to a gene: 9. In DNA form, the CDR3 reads TGTGCCAGCCGACGGACAGGGAATTCTGAGCAGTTCTTC. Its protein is CASRRTGNSEQFF.

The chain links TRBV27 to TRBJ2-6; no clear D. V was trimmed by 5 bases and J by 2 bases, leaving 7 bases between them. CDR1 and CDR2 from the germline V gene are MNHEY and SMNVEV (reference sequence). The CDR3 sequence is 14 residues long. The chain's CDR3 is CASSALAGANVLTF. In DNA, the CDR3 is TGTGCCAGCAGTGCCCTGGCTGGGGCCAACGTCCTGACTTTC.

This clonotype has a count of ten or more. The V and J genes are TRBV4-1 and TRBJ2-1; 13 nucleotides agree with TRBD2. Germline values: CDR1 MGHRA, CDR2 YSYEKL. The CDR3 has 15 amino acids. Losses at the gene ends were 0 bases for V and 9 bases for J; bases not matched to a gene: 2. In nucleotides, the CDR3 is TGCGCCAGCAGCCAAGAAACTAGCGGGAGGGGTGAGCAGTTCTTC. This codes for CASSQETSGRGEQFF.

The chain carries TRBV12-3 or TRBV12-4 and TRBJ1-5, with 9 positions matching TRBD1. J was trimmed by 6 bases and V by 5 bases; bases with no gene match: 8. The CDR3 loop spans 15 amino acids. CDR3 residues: CASSPPDRGPQPQHF. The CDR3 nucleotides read TGTGCCAGCAGTCCACCGGACAGGGGCCCTCAGCCCCAGCATTTT.

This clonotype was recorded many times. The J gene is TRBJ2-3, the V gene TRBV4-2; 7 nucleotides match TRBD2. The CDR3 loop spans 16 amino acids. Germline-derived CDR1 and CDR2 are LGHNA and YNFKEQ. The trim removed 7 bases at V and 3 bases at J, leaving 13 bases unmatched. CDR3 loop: CASTSQGGSRTDTQYF. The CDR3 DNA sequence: TGTGCCAGCACCTCCCAGGGCGGGAGTCGGACAGATACGCAGTATTTT.

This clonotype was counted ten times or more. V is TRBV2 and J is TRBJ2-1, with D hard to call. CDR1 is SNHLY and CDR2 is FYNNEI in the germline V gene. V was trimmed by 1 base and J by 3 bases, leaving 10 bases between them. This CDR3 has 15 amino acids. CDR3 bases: TGTGCCAGCAGTGAAGGCCCCATCTACTACAATGAGCAGTTCTTC. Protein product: CASSEGPIYYNEQFF.

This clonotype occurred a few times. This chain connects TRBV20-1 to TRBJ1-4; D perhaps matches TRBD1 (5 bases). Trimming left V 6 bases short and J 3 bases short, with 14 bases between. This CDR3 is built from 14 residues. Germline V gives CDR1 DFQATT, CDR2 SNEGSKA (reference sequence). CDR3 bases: TGCAGTGCCCCGAGGGGCAGCTCTAATGAAAAACTGTTTTTT. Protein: CSAPRGSSNEKLFF.